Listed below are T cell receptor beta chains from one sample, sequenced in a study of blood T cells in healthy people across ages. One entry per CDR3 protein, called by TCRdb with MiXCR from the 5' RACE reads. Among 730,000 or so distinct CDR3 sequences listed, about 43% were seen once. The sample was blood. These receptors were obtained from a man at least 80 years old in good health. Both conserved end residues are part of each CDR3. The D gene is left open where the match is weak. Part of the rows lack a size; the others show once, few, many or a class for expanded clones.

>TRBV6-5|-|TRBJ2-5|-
TGTGCCAGCAGCCATGCCACAGATCAAGAGACCCAGTACTTC
CASSHATDQETQYF
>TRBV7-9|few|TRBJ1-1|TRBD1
TGTGCCAGCTCACCCGGACAGGAGAACACTGAAGCTTTCTTT
CASSPGQENTEAFF
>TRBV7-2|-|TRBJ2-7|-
TGTGCCAGCAGCTCCGGTGGCAGGCCACCAACCTACGAGCAGTACTTC
CASSSGGRPPTYEQYF
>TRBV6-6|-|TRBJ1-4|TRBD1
TGTGCCAGCGGGGGACAGCCTAATGAAAAACTGTTTTTT
CASGGQPNEKLFF
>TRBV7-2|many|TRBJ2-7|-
TGTGCCAGCAGCCCCAGCCCGAACGCTCCCTACGAGCAGTACTTC
CASSPSPNAPYEQYF
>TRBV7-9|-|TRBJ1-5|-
TGTGCCAGCAGCTTTGGACAGTACAATCAGCCCCAGCATTTT
CASSFGQYNQPQHF
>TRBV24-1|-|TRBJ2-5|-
TGTGCCACCAGTGATTTTCAAGGGCTGCGTAGAGAGACCCAGTACTTC
CATSDFQGLRRETQYF
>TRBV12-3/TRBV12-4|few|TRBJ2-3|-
TGTGCCAGCAGTTTAGGGAGGGGGGGCCTCGACCTCACAGATACGCAGTATTTT
CASSLGRGGLDLTDTQYF
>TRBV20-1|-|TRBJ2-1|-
TGCAGTGCTAGAACGGGAGAAGTCAACAATGAGCAGTTCTTC
CSARTGEVNNEQFF
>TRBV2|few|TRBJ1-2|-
TGTGCCAGCAGTGAACGGCCCGGGTATGGCTACACCTTC
CASSERPGYGYTF
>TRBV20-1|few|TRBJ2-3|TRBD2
TGCAGTGCCCCCGGGACTAGCGTAGCAGATACGCAGTATTTT
CSAPGTSVADTQYF
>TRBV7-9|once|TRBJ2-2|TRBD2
TGTGCCAGCAGCCCCGCTAGCGGGACGGTAACCGGGGAGCTGTTTTTT
CASSPASGTVTGELFF
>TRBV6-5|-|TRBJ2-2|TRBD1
TGTGCCAGCAGCCGCGACAGGGCCACGAACACCGGGGAGCTGTTTTTT
CASSRDRATNTGELFF
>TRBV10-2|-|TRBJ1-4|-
TGCGCCAGCTCTCCTTTCCGGACAGAGGGGGACCCCTCTGAAAAACTGTTTTTT
CASSPFRTEGDPSEKLFF
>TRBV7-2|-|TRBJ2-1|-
TGTGCCAGCGAAGGGTGGTTTTCTAGCCGCAACAATGAGCAGTTCTTC
CASEGWFSSRNNEQFF
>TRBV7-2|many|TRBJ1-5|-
TGTGCCAGCAGCTTAGGGGGGATGTCGGGAGAGCCCCAGCATTTT
CASSLGGMSGEPQHF
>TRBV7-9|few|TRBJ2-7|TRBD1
TGTGCCAGCAGCCTTTCACAGGGGGCTAGCTCCATGTACCCCTCCTACGAGCAGTACTTC
CASSLSQGASSMYPSYEQYF
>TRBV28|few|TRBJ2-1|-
TGTGCCAGCCACGGGGCTAGCGCTGATAGATACAATGAGCAGTTCTTC
CASHGASADRYNEQFF
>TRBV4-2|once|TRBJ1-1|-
TGTGCCGGCAGCCGCGAGCAGGGGCCGAACACTGAAGCTTTCTTT
CAGSREQGPNTEAFF
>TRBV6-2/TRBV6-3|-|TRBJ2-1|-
TGTGCCAGCAGTTACTCGAGAGAGGAGTGGTATTTGGAGACCCAGTTCTTC
CASSYSREEWYLETQFF
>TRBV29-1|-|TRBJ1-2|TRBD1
TGCAGCCCCGGGACAGGGGGCTTTAACTATGGCTACACCTTC
CSPGTGGFNYGYTF
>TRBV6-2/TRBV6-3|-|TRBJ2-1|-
TGTGCCAGCAGTTCTGGCTACCTCTCCTACAATGAGCAGTTCTTC
CASSSGYLSYNEQFF
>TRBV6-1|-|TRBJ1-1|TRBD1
TGTGCCAGCAGGGATACAGGGGGCGCGAACACTGAAGCTTTCTTT
CASRDTGGANTEAFF
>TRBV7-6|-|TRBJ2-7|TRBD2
TGTGCCGGCAGCTTAGAAACGGCGGGGGATCGATACGAGCAGTACTTC
CAGSLETAGDRYEQYF
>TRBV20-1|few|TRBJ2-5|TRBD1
TGCAGTGCTACAGGGGGCAAAGGCAATGAGCAGTACTTC
CSATGGKGNEQYF
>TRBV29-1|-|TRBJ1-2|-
TGCAGCGTTGCCCAGGGGAGCAGTTCCTATGGCTACACCTTC
CSVAQGSSSYGYTF
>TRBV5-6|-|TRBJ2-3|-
TGTGCCAGCAGCTCCTTAACATGGGCAGATACGCAGTATTTT
CASSSLTWADTQYF
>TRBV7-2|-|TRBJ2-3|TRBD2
TGTGCCAGCAGCTTGAATAGCGGGGGGACCAAAGATACGCAGTATTTT
CASSLNSGGTKDTQYF
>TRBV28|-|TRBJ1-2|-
TGTGCCAGCAGTTTCCCCGGGGGAGCGGGCTACACCTTC
CASSFPGGAGYTF
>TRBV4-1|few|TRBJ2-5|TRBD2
TGCGCCAGCAGCCAGACGACTAGCGGGGGGCTACAAGAGACCCAGTACTTC
CASSQTTSGGLQETQYF
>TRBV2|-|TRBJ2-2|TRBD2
TGTGCCAGCAGCGGCTGGGGACTAGCGGGCACCGGGGAGCTGTTTTTT
CASSGWGLAGTGELFF
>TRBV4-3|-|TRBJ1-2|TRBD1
TGCGCCAGCAGCCACCCGGACAGGGCGGGGGGCTACACCTTC
CASSHPDRAGGYTF
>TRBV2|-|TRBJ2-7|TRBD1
TGTGCCAGCAGTGAGCAGGGGGACCCCTACGAGCAGTACTTC
CASSEQGDPYEQYF
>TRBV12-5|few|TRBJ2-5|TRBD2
TGTGCTAGTGGTTTGGTAGAAACTAGCGGGGGCCTCCAAGAGACCCAGTACTTC
CASGLVETSGGLQETQYF
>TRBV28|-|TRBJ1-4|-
TGTGCCAGCAGTTTACCTAATGAAAAACTGTTTTTT
CASSLPNEKLFF
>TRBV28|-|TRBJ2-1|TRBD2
TGTGCCAGCACCCCCACTCTAGCGGGAGTATCAAATGAGCAGTTCTTC
CASTPTLAGVSNEQFF
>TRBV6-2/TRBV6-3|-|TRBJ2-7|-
TGTGCCGTTGCACCGGGACGCCACCTCTTCTCCTACAATGAGCAGTACTTC
CAVAPGRHLFSYNEQYF
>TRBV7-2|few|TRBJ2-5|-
TGTGCCAGCCAAAGCGGGCCCGCTAAAGCGGAGACCCAGTACTTC
CASQSGPAKAETQYF
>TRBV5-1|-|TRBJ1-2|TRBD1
TGCGCCAGCAGCGATAGACAGGGCTATGGCTACACCTTC
CASSDRQGYGYTF
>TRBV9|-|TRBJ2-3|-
TGTGCCAGCAGCGCCCCTGACCGGTCCCAAGATACGCAGTATTTT
CASSAPDRSQDTQYF
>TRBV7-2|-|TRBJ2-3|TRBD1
TGTGCCAGCAGCCCCCAACGACAGGGGCCCACAGATACGCAGTATTTT
CASSPQRQGPTDTQYF